This record covers a single TCR beta chain. This sample is part of a study of OX40 agonist ivuxolimab in advanced cancers. Study-level background: Patient treatment consisted of intravenous ivuxolimab administration every 2 weeks at 0.01 to 10 mg/kg.

Cycle 7 day 1, cycle 4 day 1, and baseline were the timepoints at which blood was sampled. TCRdb keeps only in-frame clones here, not all; method: immunoSEQ multiplex PCR. The sample holds 60,000 to 90,000 clones, around 87% seen once. The sequence derives from an adult with an advanced solid tumor such as melanoma, head and neck, liver or kidney cancer. Sequenced material: CD4+ or CD8+ T cells sorted from blood, taken in a trial of the OX40 agonist ivuxolimab.

CDR3 sequence reads: CASSPPQKIKLNYGYTF. CDR3 nucleotide sequence: TGCGCCAGCAGCCCCCCGCAGAAAATAAAGCTTAACTATGGCTACACCTTC. The chain employs TRBV4-1 and TRBJ1-2; D unresolved. The germline V and J ends were trimmed by 4 bases and 1 base, with 19 bases remaining between them. Per germline, CDR1 MGHRA and CDR2 YSYEKL. This CDR3 comprises 17 residues.